These 19 T cell receptor beta chains came from one sample sequenced in a study of CD8 T cells in ankylosing spondylitis. TCRdb itself ran the 5' RACE reads through MiXCR, one entry per CDR3 protein. The sample shows about 360,000 distinct CDR3 sequences, roughly 20% of them seen only once. Sequencing was done on a sample of blood, either unsorted or a sorted T cell fraction (not recorded which). These receptors originate from a male donor with ankylosing spondylitis or in good health (not recorded which).

The V call is TRBV7-2, the J call TRBJ2-2; D is undetermined. The V gene's germline CDR1 is SGHTA and CDR2 FQGNSA. The CDR3 length is 16 residues. V dropped 3 bases and J dropped 0 bases, with 11 bases sitting between them. CDR3 sequence: CASSFVRSANTGELFF. In DNA, the CDR3 is TGTGCCAGCAGCTTCGTACGGTCCGCGAACACCGGGGAGCTGTTTTTT.

The chain employs TRBV24-1 and TRBJ2-1, with unresolved D. Germline loops: CDR1 KGHDR, CDR2 SFDVKD. V lost 4 bases and J 7 bases, leaving 10 bases between the germline ends. This CDR3 is built from 13 residues. The CDR3 DNA sequence: TGTGCCACCAGTGAAGGCAGGTTGAATGAGCAGTTCTTC. It translates to CATSEGRLNEQFF.

This clonotype was counted a few times. This chain joins TRBV12-3 or TRBV12-4 and TRBJ2-7, with TRBD1 identical over 7 bases. Trimming took 5 bases from V and 5 from J; bases not matched to a gene: 9. The CDR3 has 14 residues. Here the CDR3 reads CASSHVGGFDEQYF. The CDR3 nucleotides are TGTGCCAGCAGTCATGTAGGGGGCTTCGACGAGCAGTACTTC.

The V gene is TRBV4-1, the J gene TRBJ2-7, with 10 nucleotides matching TRBD2. The CDR3 has 15 residues. From germline, CDR1 is MGHRA and CDR2 YSYEKL. J gave up 7 bases and V 6 bases, and 12 bases lay outside the gene matches. The DNA of the CDR3 is TGCGCCAGCAGGAGCTCCGCCGGAGCGGGGGGGGAGCAGTACTTC. Translating it yields CASRSSAGAGGEQYF.

This clonotype was seen more than once but under ten times. V gene TRBV20-1 combines with J gene TRBJ2-5; 16 bases fit TRBD2. The junction had 8 bases not matched to a gene; V was cut back by 6 bases and J by 4 bases. Germline V CDR1 and CDR2: DFQATT, SNEGSKA (reference sequence). The CDR3 extends over 16 amino acids. For the CDR3, the DNA is TGCAGTGCCCTCGGGACTAGCGGGGGGGCGGGAGAGACCCAGTACTTC. This codes for CSALGTSGGAGETQYF.

V and J are TRBV10-1 and TRBJ2-7; 8 bases agree with TRBD1. The CDR3 is 15 residues long. Germline V gives CDR1 WNHNN, CDR2 SYGVQD (reference sequence). V lost 3 bases, J lost 2 bases, and 6 bases stayed unmatched. The chain's CDR3 is CASSESHRGTYEQYF. As DNA, the CDR3 is TGCGCCAGCAGTGAATCCCACAGGGGGACCTACGAGCAGTACTTC.

The V gene is TRBV7-9, the J gene TRBJ2-1; D may be TRBD1 or TRBD2 (5 bases each). The CDR3 length is 15 residues. V dropped 3 bases and J dropped 8 bases, with 17 bases sitting between them. CDR1 SEHNR and CDR2 FQNEAQ come from the germline V gene (reference sequence). CDR3 nucleotides: TGTGCCAGCAGCTTGACCGGGGCCTTAGGCGATGAGCAGTTCTTC. Protein: CASSLTGALGDEQFF.

This clonotype turned up a few times. The rearrangement links TRBV29-1 to TRBJ2-7; 9 bases are shared with TRBD1. CDR1 is SQVTM, CDR2 ANQGSEA, per germline. The CDR3 is 14 residues long. Germline trimming cut 7 bases from V and 5 bases from J; bases unmatched to any gene: 12. The CDR3 loop reads CSATRTGAVDEQYF. In nucleotides, the CDR3 is TGCAGCGCTACCCGGACAGGGGCAGTGGACGAGCAGTACTTC.

The chain recombines TRBV7-9 with TRBJ1-1; TRBD1 matches at 8 bases. Per germline, CDR1 SEHNR and CDR2 FQNEAQ (reference sequence). V dropped 4 bases and J dropped 5; count of bases not matched to a gene: 6. CDR3 length equals 14 residues. The CDR3 loop reads CASSSQGATTEAFF. The CDR3 coding sequence is TGTGCCAGCAGCTCCCAGGGGGCGACTACTGAAGCTTTCTTT.

A few counts support this clonotype. This rearrangement joins TRBV27 to TRBJ2-4, with TRBD1 matching 8 bases. This CDR3 spans 13 amino acids. V was clipped by 5 bases and J by 5 bases; unmatched bases: 2. The V gene's germline CDR1 is MNHEY and CDR2 SMNVEV (reference sequence). The CDR3 here is CASSMTGENIQYF. CDR3 nucleotides: TGTGCCAGCAGTATGACAGGGGAAAACATTCAGTACTTC.

This clonotype was observed a handful of times. The gene calls are TRBV29-1 and TRBJ2-3; D ambiguous. The germline CDR1 and CDR2 sequences are SQVTM and ANQGSEA. V shed 7 bases and J shed 1 base, with 15 bases lying between them. This CDR3 is 14 amino acids long. The CDR3: CSAEGTLRTDTQYF. CDR3 in DNA: TGCAGCGCAGAAGGAACACTCCGCACAGATACGCAGTATTTT.

The chain has TRBV6-1 and TRBJ2-3, with D perhaps matching TRBD2 (6 bases). There are 14 residues in the CDR3. Looked up from germline, CDR1 is MNHNS and CDR2 is SASEGT. Trimming removed 6 bases from V and 2 bases from J, with 12 bases in between. CDR3 region: CASRSGGFTDTQYF. The DNA for the CDR3 is TGTGCCAGCAGGTCCGGGGGATTCACAGATACGCAGTATTTT.

This clonotype was detected only a few times. The chain is built from TRBV12-3 or TRBV12-4 and TRBJ2-2; D is uncertain. The V end was cut by 7 bases, the J end by 3 bases, with 9 bases between. The CDR3 is made up of 13 amino acids. The CDR3 nucleotides read TGTGCCAGCACCCAACCCTACACCGGGGAGCTGTTTTTT. Translation: CASTQPYTGELFF.

The sample holds a few counts of this clonotype. This chain joins TRBV6-5 and TRBJ2-7, with a possible D match to TRBD1 (5 bases). Trimming stripped 8 bases from V and 3 bases from J, with 5 bases between. This CDR3 has 10 amino acids. CDR1 is MNHEY and CDR2 is SVGAGI in the germline V gene. The CDR3 nucleotides are TGTGCCAGCGACAGCTACGAGCAGTACTTC. Translation: CASDSYEQYF.

The rearrangement uses TRBV20-1 and TRBJ2-1, with 8 bases fitting TRBD2. V lost 4 bases to trimming and J lost 10 bases; unmatched junction nucleotides: 6. Germline CDR1 and CDR2: DFQATT and SNEGSKA (reference sequence). CDR3 length equals 12 residues. For the CDR3, the DNA is TGCAGTGCTACTGGCCGGGGGGGGGAGCAGTTCTTC. It encodes CSATGRGGEQFF.

Only a few counts were recorded for this clonotype. The J gene is TRBJ2-1, the V gene TRBV29-1; 10 bases fit TRBD2. Germline loops: CDR1 SQVTM, CDR2 ANQGSEA. The V gene end was trimmed by 2 bases and the J gene end by 5 bases; junction bases not matched to a gene: 9. There are 16 residues in the CDR3. CDR3 loop: CSVEYRSGGADNEQFF. Written as DNA, the CDR3 is TGCAGCGTTGAATATAGGAGCGGGGGGGCCGACAATGAGCAGTTCTTC.

The rearrangement joins TRBV28 to TRBJ2-5, with a tentative D call TRBD2 (6 bases). This CDR3 is built from 14 residues. Per the germline V gene, CDR1 is MDHEN and CDR2 is SYDVKM. With 5 bases removed from V and 4 bases from J, the gap between germline ends came to 14 bases. The CDR3 nucleotides read TGTGCCAGCAGTCAGACTGCGGAGGGAGAGACCCAGTACTTC. Its protein is CASSQTAEGETQYF.

This clonotype occurred a few times. CDR3 amino acids: CASSLVANTEAFF. The CDR3 DNA follows: TGCGCCAGCAGCTTGGTGGCGAACACTGAAGCTTTCTTT. The V and J genes are TRBV5-1 and TRBJ1-1; D is undetermined. CDR3 size: 13 residues. Per the germline V gene, CDR1 is SGHRS and CDR2 is YFSETQ. Trimming stripped 0 bases from V and 1 base from J, with 4 bases between.

This chain connects TRBV20-1 to TRBJ2-3; 8 nucleotides match TRBD1. In germline, CDR1 is DFQATT, CDR2 SNEGSKA (reference sequence). This CDR3 spans 15 amino acids. V lost 5 bases, J lost 2 bases, and 9 bases stayed unmatched. The CDR3 DNA is TGCAGTGCTCCGACGGACAGGGCTTACACAGATACGCAGTATTTT. It encodes CSAPTDRAYTDTQYF.